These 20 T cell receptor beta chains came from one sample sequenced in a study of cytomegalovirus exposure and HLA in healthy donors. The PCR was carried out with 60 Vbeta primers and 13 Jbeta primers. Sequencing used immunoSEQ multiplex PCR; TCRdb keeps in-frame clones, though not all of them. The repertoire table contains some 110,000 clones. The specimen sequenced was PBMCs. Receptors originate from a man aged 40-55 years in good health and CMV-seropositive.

The CDR3 loop is CASSINSRVSGANVLTF. CDR3 coding DNA: TGTGCCAGTAGTATTAACAGTAGAGTCTCTGGGGCCAACGTCCTGACTTTC. The rearrangement joins TRBV19 to TRBJ2-6; D unclear. This CDR3 has 17 residues. V lost 3 bases, J lost 0 bases, and 12 bases lay in between. The germline V gene encodes CDR1 LNHDA and CDR2 SQIVND (reference sequence).

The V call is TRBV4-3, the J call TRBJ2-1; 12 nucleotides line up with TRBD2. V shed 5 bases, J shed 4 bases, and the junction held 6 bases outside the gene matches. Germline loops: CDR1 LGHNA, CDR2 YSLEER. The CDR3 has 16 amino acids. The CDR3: CASSYLAGGTYNEQFF. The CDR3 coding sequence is TGCGCCAGCAGCTACCTAGCGGGAGGGACTTACAATGAGCAGTTCTTC.

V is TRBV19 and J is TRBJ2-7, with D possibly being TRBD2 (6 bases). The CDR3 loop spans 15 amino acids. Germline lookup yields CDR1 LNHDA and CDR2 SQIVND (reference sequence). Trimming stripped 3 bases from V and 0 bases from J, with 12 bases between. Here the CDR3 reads CASSIGASVSYEQYF. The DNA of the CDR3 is TGTGCCAGTAGTATCGGCGCTAGCGTCTCCTACGAGCAGTACTTC.

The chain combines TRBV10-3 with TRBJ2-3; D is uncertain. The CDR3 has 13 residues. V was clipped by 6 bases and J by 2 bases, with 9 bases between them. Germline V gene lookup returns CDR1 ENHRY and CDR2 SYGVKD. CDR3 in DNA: TGTGCCATCAGCGGAGTTGACACAGATACGCAGTATTTT. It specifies CAISGVDTDTQYF.

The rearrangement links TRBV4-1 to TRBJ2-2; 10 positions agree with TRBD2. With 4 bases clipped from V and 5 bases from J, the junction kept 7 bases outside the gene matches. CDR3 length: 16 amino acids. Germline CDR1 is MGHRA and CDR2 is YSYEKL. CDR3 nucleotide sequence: TGCGCCAGCAGCCCTTTGACTAGCGGGTCGACCGGGGAGCTGTTTTTT. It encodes CASSPLTSGSTGELFF.

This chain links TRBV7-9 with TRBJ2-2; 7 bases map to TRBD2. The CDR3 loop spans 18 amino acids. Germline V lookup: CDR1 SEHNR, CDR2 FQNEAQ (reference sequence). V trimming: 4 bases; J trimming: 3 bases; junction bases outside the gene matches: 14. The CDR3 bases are TGTGCCAGCAGCTCCCCCTGGAGGCGGGAGCCGTACACCGGGGAGCTGTTTTTT. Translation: CASSSPWRREPYTGELFF.

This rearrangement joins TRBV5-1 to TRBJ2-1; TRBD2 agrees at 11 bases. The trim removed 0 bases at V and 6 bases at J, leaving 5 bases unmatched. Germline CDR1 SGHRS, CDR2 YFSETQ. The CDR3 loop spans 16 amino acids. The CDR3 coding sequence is TGCGCCAGCAGCTTGGTGACTAGCGGGGCCCTCAATGAGCAGTTCTTC. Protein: CASSLVTSGALNEQFF. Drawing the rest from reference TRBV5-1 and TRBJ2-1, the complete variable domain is KAGVTQTPRYLIKTRGQQVTLSCSPISGHRSVSWYQQTPGQGLQFLFEYFSETQRNKGNFPGRFSGRQFSNSRSEMNVSTLELGDSALYLCASSLVTSGALNEQFFGPGTRLTVL.

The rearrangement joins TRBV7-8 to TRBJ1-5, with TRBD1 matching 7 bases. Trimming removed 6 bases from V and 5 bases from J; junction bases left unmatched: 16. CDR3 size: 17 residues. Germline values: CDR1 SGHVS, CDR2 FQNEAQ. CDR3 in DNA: TGTGCCAGCAGTACTACCGGGACAGAGTACTTGTATCAGCCCCAGCATTTT. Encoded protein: CASSTTGTEYLYQPQHF. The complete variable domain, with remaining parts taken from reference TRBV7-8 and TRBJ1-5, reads GAGVSQSPRYKVAKRGQDVALRCDPISGHVSLFWYQQALGQGPEFLTYFQNEAQLDKSGLPSDRFFAERPEGSVSTLKIQRTQQEDSAVYLCASSTTGTEYLYQPQHFGDGTRLSIL.

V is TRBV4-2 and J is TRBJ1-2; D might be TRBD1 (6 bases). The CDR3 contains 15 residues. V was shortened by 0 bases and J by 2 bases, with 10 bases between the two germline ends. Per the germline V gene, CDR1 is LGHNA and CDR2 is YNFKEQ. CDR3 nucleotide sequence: TGTGCCAGCAGCCAAGAGGGACAAGACAACTATGGCTACACCTTC. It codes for CASSQEGQDNYGYTF.

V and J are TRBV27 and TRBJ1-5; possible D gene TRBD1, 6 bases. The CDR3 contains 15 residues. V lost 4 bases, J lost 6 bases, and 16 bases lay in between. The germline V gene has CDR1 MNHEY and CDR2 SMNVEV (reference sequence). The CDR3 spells CASSSSGAVGQPQHF. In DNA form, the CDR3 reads TGTGCCAGCAGTTCTTCAGGGGCTGTGGGTCAGCCCCAGCATTTT.

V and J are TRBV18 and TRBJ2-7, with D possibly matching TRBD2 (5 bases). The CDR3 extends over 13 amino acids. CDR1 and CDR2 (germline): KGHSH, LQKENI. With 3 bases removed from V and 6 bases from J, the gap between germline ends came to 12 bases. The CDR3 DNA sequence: TGTGCCAGCTCACCCGGACTCAACGGCGAGCAGTACTTC. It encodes CASSPGLNGEQYF.

DNA of the CDR3: TGTGCCAGTAGCGTTCTTTCTAGCACAGATACGCAGTATTTT. Protein: CASSVLSSTDTQYF. The rearrangement uses TRBV19 and TRBJ2-3; D is unresolved. Germline CDR1 LNHDA, CDR2 SQIVND (reference sequence). CDR3 size: 14 residues. V was cut by 6 bases and J by 0 bases, with 10 bases left in between.

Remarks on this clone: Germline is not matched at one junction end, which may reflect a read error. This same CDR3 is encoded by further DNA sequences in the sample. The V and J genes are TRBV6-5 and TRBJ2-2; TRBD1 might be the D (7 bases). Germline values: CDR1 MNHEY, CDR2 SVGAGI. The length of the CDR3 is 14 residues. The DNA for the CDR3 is TGTGCCATACGGACAGGCGGGAACACCGGGGAGCTGTTCTTT. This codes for CAIRTGGNTGELFF.

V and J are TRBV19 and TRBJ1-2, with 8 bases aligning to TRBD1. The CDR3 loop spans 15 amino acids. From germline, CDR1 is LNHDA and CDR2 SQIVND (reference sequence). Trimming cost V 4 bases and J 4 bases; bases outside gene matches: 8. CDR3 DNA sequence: TGTGCCAGTAGTAACGGACAGGGATTTCTCTATGGCTACACCTTC. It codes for CASSNGQGFLYGYTF.

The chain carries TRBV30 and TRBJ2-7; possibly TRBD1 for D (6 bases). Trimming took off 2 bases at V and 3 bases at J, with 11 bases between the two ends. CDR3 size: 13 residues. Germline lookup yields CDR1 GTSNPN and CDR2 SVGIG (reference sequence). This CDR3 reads CAWSHEGVYEQYF. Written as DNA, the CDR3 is TGTGCCTGGAGTCATGAGGGGGTCTACGAGCAGTACTTC.

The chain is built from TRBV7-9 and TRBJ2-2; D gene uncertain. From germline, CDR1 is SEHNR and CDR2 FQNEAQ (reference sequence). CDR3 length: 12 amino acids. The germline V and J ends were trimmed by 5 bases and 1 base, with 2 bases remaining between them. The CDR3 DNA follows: TGTGCCAGCAGCCGGAACACCGGGGAGCTGTTTTTT. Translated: CASSRNTGELFF.

The CDR3 spells CAISLSLDTGELFF. The CDR3 region has the DNA TGTGCCATCAGCCTATCCCTGGACACCGGGGAGCTGTTTTTT. The rearrangement links TRBV10-3 to TRBJ2-2; D is undetermined. CDR1 is ENHRY and CDR2 is SYGVKD in the germline V gene. There are 14 residues in the CDR3. The V end lost 6 bases, the J end lost 3 bases, and 11 bases lay between the germline ends.

The CDR3 loop reads CASSFATSGTYEQYF. The DNA for the CDR3 is TGTGCCAGCAGCTTCGCCACTAGCGGTACCTACGAGCAGTACTTC. The chain is built from TRBV7-2 and TRBJ2-7, with 8 bases matching TRBD2. With 3 bases clipped from V and 2 bases from J, the junction kept 6 bases outside the gene matches. Germline values: CDR1 SGHTA, CDR2 FQGNSA. The CDR3 contains 15 residues.

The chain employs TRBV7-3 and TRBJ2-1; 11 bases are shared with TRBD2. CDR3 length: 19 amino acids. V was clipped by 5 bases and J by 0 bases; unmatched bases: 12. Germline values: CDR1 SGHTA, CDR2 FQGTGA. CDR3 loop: CASSPRLAGGPSSYNEQFF. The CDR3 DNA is TGTGCCAGCAGCCCTCGCCTAGCGGGAGGTCCTAGCTCCTACAATGAGCAGTTCTTC.

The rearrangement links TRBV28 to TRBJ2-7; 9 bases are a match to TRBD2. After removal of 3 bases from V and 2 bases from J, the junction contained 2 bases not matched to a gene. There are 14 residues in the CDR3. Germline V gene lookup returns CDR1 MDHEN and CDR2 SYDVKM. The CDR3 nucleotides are TGTGCCAGCAGTTTGCTAGCGGGAACCTACGAGCAGTACTTC. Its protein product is CASSLLAGTYEQYF.